This T cell receptor (beta chain) is from a study of blood T cell repertoires in COVID-19. About the study: COVID-19 samples, acute and convalescent, were from the United States, Italy and Spain. PBMCs, B-cell-depleted T cells, or T cells were the source of the cDNA or gDNA that made up the material.

In the original processing: Amplifying reference gene primers gave estimates of nucleated cell counts. Assay used: immunoSEQ multiplex PCR; TCRdb lists only in-frame clones, some missing. The D gene and trimming were derived from the DNA, and the V and J assignments and clone size from that table. The sample holds some 160,000 clones, 86% seen once. The specimen was peripheral blood. This clonotype was sampled from a woman between 65 and 79 years old with acute or convalescent COVID-19.

This CDR3 reads CASNVAGAASNEQFF. For the CDR3, the DNA is TGCGCCAGCAATGTAGCGGGAGCCGCGTCCAATGAGCAGTTCTTC. The chain is built from TRBV10-2 and TRBJ2-1; 9 bases align to TRBD2. The ends lost 7 bases at V and 6 bases at J; junction bases unmatched: 10. This CDR3 contains 15 residues. Germline CDR1 and CDR2: WSHSY and SAAADI.